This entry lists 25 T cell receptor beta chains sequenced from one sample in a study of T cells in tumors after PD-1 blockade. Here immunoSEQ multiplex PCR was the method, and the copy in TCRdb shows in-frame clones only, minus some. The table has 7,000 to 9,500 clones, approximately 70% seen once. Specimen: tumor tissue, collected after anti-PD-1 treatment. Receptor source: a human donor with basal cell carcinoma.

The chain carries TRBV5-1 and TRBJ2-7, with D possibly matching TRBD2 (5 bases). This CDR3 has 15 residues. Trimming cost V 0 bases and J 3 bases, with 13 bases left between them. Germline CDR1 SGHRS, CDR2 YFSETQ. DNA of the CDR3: TGCGCCAGCAGCTTGGAATTTGGGGAGAGCTACGAGCAGTACTTC. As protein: CASSLEFGESYEQYF. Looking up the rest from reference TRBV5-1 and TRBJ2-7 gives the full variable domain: KAGVTQTPRYLIKTRGQQVTLSCSPISGHRSVSWYQQTPGQGLQFLFEYFSETQRNKGNFPGRFSGRQFSNSRSEMNVSTLELGDSALYLCASSLEFGESYEQYFGPGTRLTVT.

CDR3 in amino acids: CASAAGQGNTEAFF. In nucleotides, the CDR3 is TGCGCCAGCGCTGCGGGACAGGGGAACACTGAAGCTTTCTTT. The gene calls are TRBV5-1 and TRBJ1-1, with TRBD1 matching over 9 bases. Germline V gives CDR1 SGHRS, CDR2 YFSETQ. Trimming at V came to 7 bases and at J to 1 base, leaving 5 bases not matched to a gene. This CDR3 is 14 amino acids long. Drawing the rest from reference TRBV5-1 and TRBJ1-1, the complete variable domain is KAGVTQTPRYLIKTRGQQVTLSCSPISGHRSVSWYQQTPGQGLQFLFEYFSETQRNKGNFPGRFSGRQFSNSRSEMNVSTLELGDSALYLCASAAGQGNTEAFFGQGTRLTVV.

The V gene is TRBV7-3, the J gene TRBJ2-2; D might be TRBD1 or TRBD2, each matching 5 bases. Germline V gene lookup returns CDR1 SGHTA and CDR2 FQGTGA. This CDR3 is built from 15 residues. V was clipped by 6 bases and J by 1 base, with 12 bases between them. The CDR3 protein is CASRPGTGNTGELFF. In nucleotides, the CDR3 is TGTGCCAGCAGACCCGGGACGGGGAACACCGGGGAGCTGTTTTTT.

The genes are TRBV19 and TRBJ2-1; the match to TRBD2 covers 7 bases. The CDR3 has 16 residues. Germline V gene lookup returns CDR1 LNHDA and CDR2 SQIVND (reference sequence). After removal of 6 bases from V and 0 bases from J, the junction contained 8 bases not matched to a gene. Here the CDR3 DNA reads TGTGCCAGTAGCCCTTATTCGGGAGGCTCCTACAATGAGCAGTTCTTC. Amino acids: CASSPYSGGSYNEQFF.

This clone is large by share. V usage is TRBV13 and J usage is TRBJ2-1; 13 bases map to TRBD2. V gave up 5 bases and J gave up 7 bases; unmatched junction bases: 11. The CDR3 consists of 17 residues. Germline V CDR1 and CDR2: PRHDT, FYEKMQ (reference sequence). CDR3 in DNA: TGTGCCAGCAGCCTTAGGACTAGCGGGAGTGCAGGTAATGAGCAGTTCTTC. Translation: CASSLRTSGSAGNEQFF.

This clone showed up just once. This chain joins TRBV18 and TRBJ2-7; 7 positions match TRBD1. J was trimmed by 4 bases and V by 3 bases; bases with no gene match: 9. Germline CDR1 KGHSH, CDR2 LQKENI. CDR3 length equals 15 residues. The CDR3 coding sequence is TGTGCCAGCTCACCGACAGGGTCAGCCGGATACGAGCAGTACTTC. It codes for CASSPTGSAGYEQYF.

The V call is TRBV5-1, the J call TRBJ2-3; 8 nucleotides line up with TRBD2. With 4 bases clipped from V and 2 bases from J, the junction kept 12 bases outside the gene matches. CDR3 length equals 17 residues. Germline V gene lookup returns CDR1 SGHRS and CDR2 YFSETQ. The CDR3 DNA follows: TGCGCCAGCAGCCTCAAAGAGGGACTAGGCGACACAGATACGCAGTATTTT. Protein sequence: CASSLKEGLGDTDTQYF.

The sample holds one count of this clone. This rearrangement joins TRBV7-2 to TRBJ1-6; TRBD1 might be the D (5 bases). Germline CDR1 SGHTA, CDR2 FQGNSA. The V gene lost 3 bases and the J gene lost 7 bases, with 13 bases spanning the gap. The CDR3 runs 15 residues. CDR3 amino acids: CASSFLGRRNSPLHF. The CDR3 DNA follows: TGTGCCAGCAGCTTCCTGGGGCGCCGAAATTCACCCCTCCACTTT.

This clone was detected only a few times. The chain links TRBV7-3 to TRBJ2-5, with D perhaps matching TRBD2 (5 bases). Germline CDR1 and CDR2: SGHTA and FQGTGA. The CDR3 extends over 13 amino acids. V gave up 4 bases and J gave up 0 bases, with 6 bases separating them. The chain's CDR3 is CASSSGYQETQYF. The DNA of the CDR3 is TGTGCCAGCAGCTCGGGGTACCAAGAGACCCAGTACTTC.

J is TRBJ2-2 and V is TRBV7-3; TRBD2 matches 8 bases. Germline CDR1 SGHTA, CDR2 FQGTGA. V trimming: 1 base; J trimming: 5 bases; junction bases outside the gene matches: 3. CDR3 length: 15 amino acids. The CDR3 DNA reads TGTGCCAGCAGCTTAAAGTTAGCGGGGACCGGGGAGCTGTTTTTT. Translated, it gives CASSLKLAGTGELFF.

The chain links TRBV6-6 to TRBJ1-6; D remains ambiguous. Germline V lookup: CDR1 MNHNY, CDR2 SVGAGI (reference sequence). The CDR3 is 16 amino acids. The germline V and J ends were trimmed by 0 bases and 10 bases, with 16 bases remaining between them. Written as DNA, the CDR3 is TGTGCCAGCAGTTACTCGATCTCGGGGTTGGGCTCACCCCTCCACTTT. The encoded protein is CASSYSISGLGSPLHF.

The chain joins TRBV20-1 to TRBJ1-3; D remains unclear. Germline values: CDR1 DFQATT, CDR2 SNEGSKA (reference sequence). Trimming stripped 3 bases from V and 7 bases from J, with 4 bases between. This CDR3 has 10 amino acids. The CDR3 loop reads CSARGNTIYF. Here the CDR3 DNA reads TGCAGTGCTAGGGGGAACACCATATATTTT.

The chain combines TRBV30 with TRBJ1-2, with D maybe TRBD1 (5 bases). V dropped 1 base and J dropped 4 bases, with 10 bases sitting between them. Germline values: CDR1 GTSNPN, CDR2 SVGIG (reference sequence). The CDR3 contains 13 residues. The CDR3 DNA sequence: TGTGCCTGGAGTGCAGGGAATGGCTATGGCTACACCTTC. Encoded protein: CAWSAGNGYGYTF.

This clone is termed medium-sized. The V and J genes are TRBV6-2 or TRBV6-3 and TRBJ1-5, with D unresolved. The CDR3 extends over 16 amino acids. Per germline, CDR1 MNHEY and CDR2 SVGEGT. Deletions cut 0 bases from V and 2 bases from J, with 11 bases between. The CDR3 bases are TGTGCCAGCAGTTACTCGAACCCGGGTGGCAATCAGCCCCAGCATTTT. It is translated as CASSYSNPGGNQPQHF.

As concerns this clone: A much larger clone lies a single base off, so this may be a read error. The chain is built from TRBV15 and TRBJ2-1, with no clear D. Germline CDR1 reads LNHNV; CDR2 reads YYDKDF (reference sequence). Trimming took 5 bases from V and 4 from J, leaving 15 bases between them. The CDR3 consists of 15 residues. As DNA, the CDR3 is TGTGCCACCAGCCTTCACCTAGGCGTTTACAATGAGCAGTTCTTC. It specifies CATSLHLGVYNEQFF.

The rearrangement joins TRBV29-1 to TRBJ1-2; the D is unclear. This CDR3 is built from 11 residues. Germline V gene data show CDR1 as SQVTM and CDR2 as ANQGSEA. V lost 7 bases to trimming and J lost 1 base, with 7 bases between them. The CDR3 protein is CSAVGNYGYTF. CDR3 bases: TGCAGCGCTGTAGGTAACTATGGCTACACCTTC.

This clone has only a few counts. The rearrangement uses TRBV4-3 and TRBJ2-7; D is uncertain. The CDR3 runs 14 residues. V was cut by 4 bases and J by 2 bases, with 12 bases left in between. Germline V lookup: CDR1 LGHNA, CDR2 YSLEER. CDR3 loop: CASSPAVGTYEQYF. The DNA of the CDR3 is TGCGCCAGCAGCCCCGCGGTAGGGACCTACGAGCAGTACTTC.

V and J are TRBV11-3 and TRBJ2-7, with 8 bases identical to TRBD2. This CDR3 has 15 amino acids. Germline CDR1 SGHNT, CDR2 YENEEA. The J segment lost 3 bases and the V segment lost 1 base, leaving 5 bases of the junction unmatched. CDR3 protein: CASSLGGSGSYEQYF. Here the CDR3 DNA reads TGTGCCAGCAGCTTAGGTGGGAGCGGGAGCTACGAGCAGTACTTC.

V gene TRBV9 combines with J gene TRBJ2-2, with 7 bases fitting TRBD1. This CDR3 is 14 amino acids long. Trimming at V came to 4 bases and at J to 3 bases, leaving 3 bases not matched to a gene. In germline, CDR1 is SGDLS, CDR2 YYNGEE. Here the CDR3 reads CASSPRGYTGELFF. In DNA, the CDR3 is TGTGCCAGCAGCCCCAGGGGGTACACCGGGGAGCTGTTTTTT.

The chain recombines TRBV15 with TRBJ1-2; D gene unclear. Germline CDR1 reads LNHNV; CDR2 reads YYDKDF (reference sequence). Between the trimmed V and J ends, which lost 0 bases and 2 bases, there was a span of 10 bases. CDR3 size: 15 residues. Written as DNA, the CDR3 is TGTGCCACCAGCAGAGATCCCCAGGCGAACTATGGCTACACCTTC. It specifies CATSRDPQANYGYTF.

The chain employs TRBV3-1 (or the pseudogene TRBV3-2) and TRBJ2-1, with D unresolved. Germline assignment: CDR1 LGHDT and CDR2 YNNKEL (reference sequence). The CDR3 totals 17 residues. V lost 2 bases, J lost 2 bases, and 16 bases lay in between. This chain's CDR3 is CASSQKQSDNPYNEQFF. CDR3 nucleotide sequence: TGTGCCAGCAGCCAAAAACAATCGGATAATCCCTACAATGAGCAGTTCTTC.

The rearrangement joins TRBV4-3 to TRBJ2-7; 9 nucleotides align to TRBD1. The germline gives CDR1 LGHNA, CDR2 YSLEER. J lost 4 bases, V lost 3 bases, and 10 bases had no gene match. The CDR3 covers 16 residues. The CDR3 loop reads CASSHERTGVVYEQYF. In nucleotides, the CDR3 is TGCGCCAGCAGCCATGAAAGGACAGGGGTGGTTTACGAGCAGTACTTC.

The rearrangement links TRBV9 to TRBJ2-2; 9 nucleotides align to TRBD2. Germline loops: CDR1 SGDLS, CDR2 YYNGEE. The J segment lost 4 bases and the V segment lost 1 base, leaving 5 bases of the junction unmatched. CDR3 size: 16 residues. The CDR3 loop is CASSVTSGRSTGELFF. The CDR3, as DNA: TGTGCCAGCAGCGTAACCAGCGGGAGGTCCACCGGGGAGCTGTTTTTT.

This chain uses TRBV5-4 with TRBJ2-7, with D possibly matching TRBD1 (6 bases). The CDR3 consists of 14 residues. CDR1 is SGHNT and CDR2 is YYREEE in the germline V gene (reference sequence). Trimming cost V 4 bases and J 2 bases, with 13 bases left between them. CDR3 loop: CASSPGGGPYEQYF. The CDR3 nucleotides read TGTGCCAGCAGCCCGGGTGGGGGCCCCTACGAGCAGTACTTC.

The chain's CDR3 is CASSEFLAYEQYF. In DNA, the CDR3 is TGTGCCAGCAGTGAATTCCTAGCCTACGAGCAGTACTTC. The rearrangement uses TRBV2 and TRBJ2-7; D is ambiguous. Trimming shortened V by 2 bases and J by 2 bases, and 7 bases separated the two germline ends. The CDR3 covers 13 residues. The germline V gene encodes CDR1 SNHLY and CDR2 FYNNEI.